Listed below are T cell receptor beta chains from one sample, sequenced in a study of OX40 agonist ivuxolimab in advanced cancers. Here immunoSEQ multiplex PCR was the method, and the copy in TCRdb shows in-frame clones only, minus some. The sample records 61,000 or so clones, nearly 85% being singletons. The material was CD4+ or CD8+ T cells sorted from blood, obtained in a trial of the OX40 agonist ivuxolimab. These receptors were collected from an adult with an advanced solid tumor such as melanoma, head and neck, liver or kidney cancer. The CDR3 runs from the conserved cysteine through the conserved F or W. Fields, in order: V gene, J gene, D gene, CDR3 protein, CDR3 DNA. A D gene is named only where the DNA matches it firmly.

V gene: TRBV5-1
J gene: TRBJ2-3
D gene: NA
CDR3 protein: CASSLRPDTDTQYF
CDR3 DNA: TGCGCCAGCAGCTTGAGACCAGACACAGATACGCAGTATTTT

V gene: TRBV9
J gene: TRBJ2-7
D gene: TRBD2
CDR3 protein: CASSTRLAGAPYEQYF
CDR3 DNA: TGTGCCAGCAGCACTAGACTAGCGGGAGCCCCCTACGAGCAGTACTTC

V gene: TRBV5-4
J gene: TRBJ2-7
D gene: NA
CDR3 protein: CASSPGSKRGEQYF
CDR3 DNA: TGTGCCAGCAGCCCCGGGAGCAAGAGAGGCGAGCAGTACTTC

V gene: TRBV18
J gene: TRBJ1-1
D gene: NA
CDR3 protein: CASSLGRGFGEGAFF
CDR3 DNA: TGTGCCAGCTCATTAGGTCGGGGGTTCGGAGAGGGAGCTTTCTTT

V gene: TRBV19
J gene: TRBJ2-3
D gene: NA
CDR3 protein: CASRQRPVGTDTQYF
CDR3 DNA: TGTGCCAGTAGACAGCGGCCAGTGGGCACAGATACGCAGTATTTT

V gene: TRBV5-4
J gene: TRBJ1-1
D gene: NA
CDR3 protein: CASSQPGGAEAFF
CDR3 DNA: TGTGCCAGCAGCCAGCCGGGAGGGGCTGAAGCTTTCTTT

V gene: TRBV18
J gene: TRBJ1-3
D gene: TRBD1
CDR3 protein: CASSPGTADGNTIYF
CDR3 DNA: TGTGCCAGCTCACCAGGGACAGCCGACGGAAACACCATATATTTT

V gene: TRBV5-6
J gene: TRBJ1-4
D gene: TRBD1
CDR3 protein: CASSSGVGGEKLFF
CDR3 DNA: TGTGCCAGCAGCTCGGGAGTAGGGGGCGAAAAACTGTTTTTT

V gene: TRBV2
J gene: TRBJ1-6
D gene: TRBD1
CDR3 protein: CASRGQFYNSPLHF
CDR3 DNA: TGTGCCAGCAGGGGACAGTTTTATAATTCACCCCTCCACTTT

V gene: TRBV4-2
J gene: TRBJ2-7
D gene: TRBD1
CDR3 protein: CASSQEGQGGYEQYF
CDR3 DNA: TGTGCCAGCAGCCAAGAAGGACAGGGAGGCTACGAGCAGTACTTC

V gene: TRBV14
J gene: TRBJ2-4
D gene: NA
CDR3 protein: CASSQGLGWINIQYF
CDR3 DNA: TGTGCCAGCAGCCAAGGCCTCGGATGGATCAACATTCAGTACTTC

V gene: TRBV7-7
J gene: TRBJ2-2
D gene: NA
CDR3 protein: CASSRSPGFMAGELFF
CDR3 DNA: TGTGCTAGCAGCCGTAGTCCAGGGTTTATGGCCGGGGAGCTGTTTTTT

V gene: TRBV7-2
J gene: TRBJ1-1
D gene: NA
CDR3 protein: CASSSLYGPSAEAFF
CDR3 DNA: TGTGCCAGCAGCTCCCTTTACGGGCCGTCGGCTGAAGCTTTCTTT

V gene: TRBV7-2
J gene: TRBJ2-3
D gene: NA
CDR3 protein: CASSLMARTGTDTQYF
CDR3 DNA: TGTGCCAGCAGCTTAATGGCCAGGACAGGCACAGATACGCAGTATTTT

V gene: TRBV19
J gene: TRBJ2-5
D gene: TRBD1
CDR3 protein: CASSMGGQGETQYF
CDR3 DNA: TGTGCCAGTAGTATGGGCGGACAGGGAGAGACCCAGTACTTC

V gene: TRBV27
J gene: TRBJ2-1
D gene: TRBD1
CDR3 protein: CASTGQGRQFF
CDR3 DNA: TGTGCCAGCACCGGACAGGGAAGGCAGTTCTTC

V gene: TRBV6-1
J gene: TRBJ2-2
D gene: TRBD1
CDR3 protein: CASSRGRTGELFF
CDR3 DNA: TGTGCCAGCTCCAGGGGGCGCACCGGGGAGCTGTTTTTT

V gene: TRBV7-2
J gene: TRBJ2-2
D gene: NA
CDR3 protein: CASSRRQLTNTGELFF
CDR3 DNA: TGTGCCAGCAGTCGGCGACAGCTAACGAACACCGGGGAGCTGTTTTTT

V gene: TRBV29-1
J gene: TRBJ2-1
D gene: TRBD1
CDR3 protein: CSVDETGGWNEQFF
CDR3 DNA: TGCAGCGTTGACGAGACAGGGGGCTGGAATGAGCAGTTCTTC

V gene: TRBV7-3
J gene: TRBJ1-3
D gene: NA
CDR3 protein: CASSFGGASSGNTIYF
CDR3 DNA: TGTGCCAGCAGCTTCGGCGGGGCCTCCTCTGGAAACACCATATATTTT

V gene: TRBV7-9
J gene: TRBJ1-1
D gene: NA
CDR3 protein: CASSSGTAEAFF
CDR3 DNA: TGTGCCAGCAGCTCAGGGACGGCTGAAGCTTTCTTT

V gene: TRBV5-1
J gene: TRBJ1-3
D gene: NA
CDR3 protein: CASSLDPTNRNTIYF
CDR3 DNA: TGCGCCAGCAGCTTGGATCCAACAAACCGAAACACCATATATTTT

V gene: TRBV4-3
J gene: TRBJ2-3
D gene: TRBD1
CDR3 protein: CASSQDWADRVTDTQYF
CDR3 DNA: TGCGCCAGCAGCCAAGATTGGGCGGACAGGGTCACAGATACGCAGTATTTT

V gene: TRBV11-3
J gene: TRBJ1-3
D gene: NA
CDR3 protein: CASSSGNTIYF
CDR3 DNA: TGTGCCAGCAGCTCGGGAAACACCATATATTTT

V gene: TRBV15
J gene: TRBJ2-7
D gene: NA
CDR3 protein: CATSRDSGTGRAYEQYF
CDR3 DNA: TGTGCCACCAGCAGAGACTCCGGTACAGGGAGGGCCTACGAGCAGTACTTC

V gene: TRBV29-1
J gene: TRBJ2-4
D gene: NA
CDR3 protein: CSVEGPGQNIQYF
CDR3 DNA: TGCAGCGTTGAAGGTCCGGGCCAAAACATTCAGTACTTC

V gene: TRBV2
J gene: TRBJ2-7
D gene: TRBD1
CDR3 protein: CASSKDRAFNSYEQYF
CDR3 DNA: TGTGCCAGCTCAAAGGACAGGGCCTTTAACTCCTACGAGCAGTACTTC

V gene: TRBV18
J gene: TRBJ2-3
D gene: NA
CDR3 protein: CASSRLQEDTQYF
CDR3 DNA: TGTGCCAGCTCACGCCTACAGGAAGATACGCAGTATTTT

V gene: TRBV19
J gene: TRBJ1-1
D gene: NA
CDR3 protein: CASSPGLLWNTEAFF
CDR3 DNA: TGTGCCAGTAGTCCAGGACTCTTATGGAACACTGAAGCTTTCTTT

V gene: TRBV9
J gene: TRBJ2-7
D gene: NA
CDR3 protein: CASSADPSSYEQYF
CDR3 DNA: TGTGCCAGCAGCGCGGACCCGAGCTCCTACGAGCAGTACTTC

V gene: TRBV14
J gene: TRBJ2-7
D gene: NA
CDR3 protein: CASSQIGGFYEQYF
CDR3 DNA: TGTGCCAGCAGCCAAATAGGGGGTTTCTACGAGCAGTACTTC

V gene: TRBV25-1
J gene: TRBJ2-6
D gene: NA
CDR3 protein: CASSERPGGPGANVLTF
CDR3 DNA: TGTGCCAGCAGTGAACGACCCGGGGGGCCTGGGGCCAACGTCCTGACTTTC

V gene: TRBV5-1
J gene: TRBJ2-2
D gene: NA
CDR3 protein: CASSLLGTGELFF
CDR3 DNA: TGCGCCAGCAGCTTACTGGGCACCGGGGAGCTGTTTTTT